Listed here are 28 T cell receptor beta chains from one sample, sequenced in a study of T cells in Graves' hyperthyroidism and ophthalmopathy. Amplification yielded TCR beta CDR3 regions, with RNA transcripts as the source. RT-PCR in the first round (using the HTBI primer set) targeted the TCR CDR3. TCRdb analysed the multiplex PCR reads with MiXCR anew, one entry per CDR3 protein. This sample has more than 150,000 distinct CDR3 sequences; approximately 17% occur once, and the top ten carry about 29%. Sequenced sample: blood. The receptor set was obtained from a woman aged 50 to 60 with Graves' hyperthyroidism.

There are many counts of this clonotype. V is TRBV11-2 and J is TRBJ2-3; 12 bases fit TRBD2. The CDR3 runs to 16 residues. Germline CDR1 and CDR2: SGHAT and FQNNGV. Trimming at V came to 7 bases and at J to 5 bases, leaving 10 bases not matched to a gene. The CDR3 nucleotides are TGTGCCAGCACCCCACTGACTAGCGGGGGCGTAGATACGCAGTATTTT. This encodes CASTPLTSGGVDTQYF.

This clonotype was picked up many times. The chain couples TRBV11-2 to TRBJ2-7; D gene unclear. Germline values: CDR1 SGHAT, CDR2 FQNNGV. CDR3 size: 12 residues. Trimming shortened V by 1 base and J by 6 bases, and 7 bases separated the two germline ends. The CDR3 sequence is CASSLAGPEQYF. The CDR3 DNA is TGTGCCAGCAGCTTAGCCGGGCCCGAGCAGTACTTC.

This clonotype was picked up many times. In nucleotides, the CDR3 is TGTGCCAGCAGCCCTGAGGGGGTCGCTTTGGATGAGCAGTTCTTC. Residues: CASSPEGVALDEQFF. J is TRBJ2-1 and V is TRBV7-9; maybe TRBD1 (6 bases). The CDR3 totals 15 residues. Trimming took off 5 bases at V and 8 bases at J, with 19 bases between the two ends. The germline V gene encodes CDR1 SEHNR and CDR2 FQNEAQ (reference sequence).

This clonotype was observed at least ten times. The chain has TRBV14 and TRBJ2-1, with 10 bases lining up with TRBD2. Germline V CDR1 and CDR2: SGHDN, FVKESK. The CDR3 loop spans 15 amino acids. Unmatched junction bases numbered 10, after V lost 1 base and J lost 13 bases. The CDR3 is CASSQVTSGVVLQFF. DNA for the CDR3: TGTGCCAGCAGCCAAGTAACTAGCGGGGTCGTTCTTCAGTTCTTC.

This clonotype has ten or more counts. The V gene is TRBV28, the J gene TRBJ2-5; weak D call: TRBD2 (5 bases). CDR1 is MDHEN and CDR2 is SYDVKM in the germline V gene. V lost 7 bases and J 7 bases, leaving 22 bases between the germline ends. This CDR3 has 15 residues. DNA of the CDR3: TGTGCCAGCATGCCCGGTCGGCGTGAGGGATGGACCCAGTACTTC. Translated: CASMPGRREGWTQYF.

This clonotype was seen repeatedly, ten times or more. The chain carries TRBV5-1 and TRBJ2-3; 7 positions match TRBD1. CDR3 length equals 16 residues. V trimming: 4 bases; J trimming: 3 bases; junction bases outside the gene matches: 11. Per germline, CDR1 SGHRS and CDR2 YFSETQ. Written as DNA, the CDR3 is TGCGCCAGCAGCCTCCTTCCAGTCAGGGGGACAGATACGCAGTATTTT. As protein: CASSLLPVRGTDTQYF.

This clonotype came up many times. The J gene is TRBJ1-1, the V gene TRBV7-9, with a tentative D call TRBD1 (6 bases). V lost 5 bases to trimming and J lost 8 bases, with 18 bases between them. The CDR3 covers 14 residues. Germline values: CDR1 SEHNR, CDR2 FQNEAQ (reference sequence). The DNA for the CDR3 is TGTGCCAGCAGCCTGCTACTAGGGACACTGGAAGCTTTCTTT. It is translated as CASSLLLGTLEAFF. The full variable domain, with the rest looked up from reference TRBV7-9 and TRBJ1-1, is DTGVSQNPRHKITKRGQNVTFRCDPISEHNRLYWYRQTLGQGPEFLTYFQNEAQLEKSRLLSDRFSAERPKGSFSTLEIQRTEQGDSAMYLCASSLLLGTLEAFFGQGTRLTVV.

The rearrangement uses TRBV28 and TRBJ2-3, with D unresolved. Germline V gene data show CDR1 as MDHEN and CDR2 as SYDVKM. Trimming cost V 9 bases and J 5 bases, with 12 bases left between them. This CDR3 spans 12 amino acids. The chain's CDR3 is CASRFRGDTQYF. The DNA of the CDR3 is TGTGCCAGTCGTTTCCGCGGAGATACGCAGTATTTT.

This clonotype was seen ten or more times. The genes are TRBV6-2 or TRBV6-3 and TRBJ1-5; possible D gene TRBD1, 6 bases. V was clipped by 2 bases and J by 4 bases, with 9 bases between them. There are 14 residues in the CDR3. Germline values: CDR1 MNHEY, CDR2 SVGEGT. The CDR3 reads CASSYPGQNQPQHF. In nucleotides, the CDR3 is TGTGCCAGCAGTTACCCCGGACAGAATCAGCCCCAGCATTTT.

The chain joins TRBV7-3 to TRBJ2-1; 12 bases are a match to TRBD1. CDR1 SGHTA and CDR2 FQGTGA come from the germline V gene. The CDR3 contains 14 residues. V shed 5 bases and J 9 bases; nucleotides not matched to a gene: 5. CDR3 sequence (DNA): TGTGCCAGCAGCCCAGGGACAGGGGGCGGTGAGCAGTTCTTC. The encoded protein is CASSPGTGGGEQFF.

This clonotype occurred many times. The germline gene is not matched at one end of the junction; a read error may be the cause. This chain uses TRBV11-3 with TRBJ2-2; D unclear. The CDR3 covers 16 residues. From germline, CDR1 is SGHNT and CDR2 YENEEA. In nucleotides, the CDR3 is TGTGCCAGCAGCTTAGAGGCTCAGACGAAGACCGGGGAGCTGTTTTTT. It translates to CASSLEAQTKTGELFF. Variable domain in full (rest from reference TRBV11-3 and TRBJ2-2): EAGVVQSPRYKIIEKKQPVAFWCNPISGHNTLYWYLQNLGQGPELLIRYENEEAVDDSQLPKDRFSAERLKGVDSTLKIQPAELGDSAVYLCASSLEAQTKTGELFFGEGSRLTVL.

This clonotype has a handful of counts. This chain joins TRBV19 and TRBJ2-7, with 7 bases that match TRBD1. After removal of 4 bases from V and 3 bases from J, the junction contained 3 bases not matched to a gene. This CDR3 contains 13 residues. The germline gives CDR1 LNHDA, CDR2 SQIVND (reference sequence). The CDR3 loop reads CASSTGQNYEQYF. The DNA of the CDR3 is TGTGCCAGTAGTACGGGACAGAACTACGAGCAGTACTTC.

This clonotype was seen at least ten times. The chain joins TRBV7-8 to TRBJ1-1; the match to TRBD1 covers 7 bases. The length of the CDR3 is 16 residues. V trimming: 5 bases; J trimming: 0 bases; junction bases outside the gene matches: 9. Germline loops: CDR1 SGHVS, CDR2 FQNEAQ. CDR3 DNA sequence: TGTGCCAGCAGCCTGGGGACAGCCCTCGTGAACACTGAAGCTTTCTTT. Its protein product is CASSLGTALVNTEAFF.

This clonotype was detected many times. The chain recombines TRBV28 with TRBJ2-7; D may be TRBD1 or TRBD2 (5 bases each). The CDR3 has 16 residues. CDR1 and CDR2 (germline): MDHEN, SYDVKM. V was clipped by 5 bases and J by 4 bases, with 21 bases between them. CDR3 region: CASSIPGRLGEYEQYF. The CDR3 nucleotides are TGTGCCAGCAGTATCCCGGGACGCCTTGGAGAGTACGAGCAGTACTTC.

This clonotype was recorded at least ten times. The CDR3 loop is CASSHQAGAGNEQFF. Here the CDR3 DNA reads TGTGCCAGCAGCCACCAGGCAGGGGCGGGTAATGAGCAGTTCTTC. The V call is TRBV16, the J call TRBJ2-1; weak D call: TRBD1 (6 bases). This CDR3 is built from 15 residues. Trimming removed 3 bases from V and 7 bases from J, with 16 bases in between. Germline V gene lookup returns CDR1 KGHSY and CDR2 FQNENV.

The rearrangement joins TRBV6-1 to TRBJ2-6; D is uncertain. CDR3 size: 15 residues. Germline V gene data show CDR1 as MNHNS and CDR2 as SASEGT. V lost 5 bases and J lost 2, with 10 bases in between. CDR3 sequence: CASSLGRTGANVLTF. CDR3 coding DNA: TGTGCCAGCAGTCTCGGGCGGACTGGGGCCAACGTCCTGACTTTC.

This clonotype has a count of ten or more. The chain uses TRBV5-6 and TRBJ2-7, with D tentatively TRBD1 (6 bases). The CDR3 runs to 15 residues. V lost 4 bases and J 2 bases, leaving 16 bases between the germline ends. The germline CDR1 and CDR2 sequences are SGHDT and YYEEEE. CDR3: CASSVDRFPPYEQYF. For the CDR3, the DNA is TGTGCCAGCAGCGTAGACAGGTTCCCCCCCTACGAGCAGTACTTC.

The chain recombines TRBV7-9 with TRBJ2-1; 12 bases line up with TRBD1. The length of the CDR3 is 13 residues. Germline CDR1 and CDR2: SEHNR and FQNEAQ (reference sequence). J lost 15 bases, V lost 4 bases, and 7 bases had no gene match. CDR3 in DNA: TGTGCCAGCAGCTCCGGGACAGGGGGCGTCTGGTTCTTC. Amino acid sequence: CASSSGTGGVWFF.

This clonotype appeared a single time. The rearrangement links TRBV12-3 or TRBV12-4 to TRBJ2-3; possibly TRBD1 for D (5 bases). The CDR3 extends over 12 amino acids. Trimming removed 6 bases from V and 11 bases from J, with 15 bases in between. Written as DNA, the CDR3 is TGTGCCAGCAGCGAGGACACCTTAGGGCAGTATTTT. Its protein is CASSEDTLGQYF.

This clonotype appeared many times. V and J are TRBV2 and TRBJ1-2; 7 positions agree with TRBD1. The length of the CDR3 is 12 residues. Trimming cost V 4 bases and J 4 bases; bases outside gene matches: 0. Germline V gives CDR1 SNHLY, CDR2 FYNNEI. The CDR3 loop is CASSGQGYGYTF. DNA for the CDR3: TGTGCCAGCAGTGGACAGGGCTATGGCTACACCTTC. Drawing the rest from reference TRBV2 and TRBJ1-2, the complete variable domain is EPEVTQTPSHQVTQMGQEVILRCVPISNHLYFYWYRQILGQKVEFLVSFYNNEISEKSEIFDDQFSVERPDGSNFTLKIRSTKLEDSAMYFCASSGQGYGYTFGSGTRLTVV.

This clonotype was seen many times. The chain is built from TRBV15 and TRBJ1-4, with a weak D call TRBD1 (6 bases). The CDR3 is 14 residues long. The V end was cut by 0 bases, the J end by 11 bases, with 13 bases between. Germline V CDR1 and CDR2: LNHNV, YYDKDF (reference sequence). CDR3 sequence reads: CATSRDQGTEKLFF. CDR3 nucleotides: TGTGCCACCAGCAGAGATCAGGGGACGGAGAAACTGTTTTTT.

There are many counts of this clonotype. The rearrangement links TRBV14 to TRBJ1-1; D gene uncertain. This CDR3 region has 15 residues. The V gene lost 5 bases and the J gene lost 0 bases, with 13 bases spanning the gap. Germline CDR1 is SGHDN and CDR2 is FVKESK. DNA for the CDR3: TGTGCCAGCAGCGGGTCCGATACTATGAACACTGAAGCTTTCTTT. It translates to CASSGSDTMNTEAFF.

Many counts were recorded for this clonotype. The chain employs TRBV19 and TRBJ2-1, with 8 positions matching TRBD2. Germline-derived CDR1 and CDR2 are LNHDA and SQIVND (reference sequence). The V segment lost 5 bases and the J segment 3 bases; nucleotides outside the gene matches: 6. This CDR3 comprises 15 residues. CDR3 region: CASSWTGGVYNEQFF. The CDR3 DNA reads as TGTGCCAGTAGTTGGACGGGGGGGGTCTACAATGAGCAGTTCTTC.

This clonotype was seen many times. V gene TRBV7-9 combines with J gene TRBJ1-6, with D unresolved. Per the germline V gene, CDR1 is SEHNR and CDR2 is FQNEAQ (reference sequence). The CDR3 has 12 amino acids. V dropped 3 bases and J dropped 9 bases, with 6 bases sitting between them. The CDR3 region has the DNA TGTGCCAGCAGCTTTACTAGTTCACCCCTCCACTTT. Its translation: CASSFTSSPLHF.

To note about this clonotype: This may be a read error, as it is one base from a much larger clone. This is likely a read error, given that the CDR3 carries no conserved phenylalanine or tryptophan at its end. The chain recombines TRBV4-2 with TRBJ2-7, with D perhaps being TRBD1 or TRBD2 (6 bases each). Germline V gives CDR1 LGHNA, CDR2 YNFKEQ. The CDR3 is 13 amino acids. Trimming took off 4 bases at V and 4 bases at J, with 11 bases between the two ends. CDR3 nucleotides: TGTGCCAGCAGCCCCCGGGGGCAATACGAGCAGTACCTC. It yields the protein CASSPRGQYEQYL.

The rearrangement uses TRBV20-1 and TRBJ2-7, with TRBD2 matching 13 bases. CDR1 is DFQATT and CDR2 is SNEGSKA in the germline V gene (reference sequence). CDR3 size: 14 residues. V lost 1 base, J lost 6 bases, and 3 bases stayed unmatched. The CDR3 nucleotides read TGCAGTGCTAGAGGACTAGCGGGGGGCGTCGAGCAGTACTTC. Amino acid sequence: CSARGLAGGVEQYF.

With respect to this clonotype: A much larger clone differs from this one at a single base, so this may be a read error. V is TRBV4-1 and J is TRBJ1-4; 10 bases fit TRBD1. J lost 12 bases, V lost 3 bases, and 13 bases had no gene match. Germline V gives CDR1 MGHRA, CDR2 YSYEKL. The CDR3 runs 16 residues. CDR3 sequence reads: CASSHPAGTGAGELFF. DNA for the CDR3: TGCGCCAGCAGCCATCCGGCCGGGACAGGGGCGGGAGAACTGTTTTTT.

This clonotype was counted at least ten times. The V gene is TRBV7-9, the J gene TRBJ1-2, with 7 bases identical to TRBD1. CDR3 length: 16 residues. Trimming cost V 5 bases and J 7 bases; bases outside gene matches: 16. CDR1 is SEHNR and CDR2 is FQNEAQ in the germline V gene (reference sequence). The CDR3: CASSRGTARLMSGYTF. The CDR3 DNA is TGTGCCAGCAGCCGCGGGACAGCCCGTTTGATGAGTGGCTACACCTTC.